A single sample is the source of the 28 T cell receptor beta chains below, sequenced in a study of CD8 T cells in ankylosing spondylitis. TCRdb passed the 5' RACE reads through MiXCR, listing each CDR3 protein once. The sample carries 200,000 to 250,000 distinct CDR3 sequences, 30% to 40% recorded once. The specimen was blood, either unsorted or a sorted T cell fraction (not recorded which). The source is a male donor with ankylosing spondylitis or in good health (not recorded which).

The J gene is TRBJ2-3, the V gene TRBV28; 10 positions agree with TRBD2. CDR3 length: 16 residues. The trim removed 4 bases at V and 3 bases at J, leaving 7 bases unmatched. CDR1 is MDHEN and CDR2 is SYDVKM in the germline V gene. CDR3 region: CASSYRSGGLTDTQYF. The CDR3 region has the DNA TGTGCCAGCAGTTACCGTAGCGGGGGGCTAACAGATACGCAGTATTTT.

This clonotype was found a few times. The rearrangement uses TRBV20-1 and TRBJ2-5; D is uncertain. Germline CDR1 is DFQATT and CDR2 is SNEGSKA (reference sequence). The V end was cut by 0 bases, the J end by 8 bases, with 16 bases between. This CDR3 has 14 residues. The CDR3 DNA reads as TGCAGTGCTAGAGATCGGCCCCCTCACGGAACCCAGTACTTC. It encodes CSARDRPPHGTQYF.

This chain joins TRBV6-5 and TRBJ2-3, with D possibly matching TRBD1 (6 bases). The CDR3 runs 14 residues. Per the germline V gene, CDR1 is MNHEY and CDR2 is SVGAGI. V was clipped by 0 bases and J by 4 bases, with 8 bases between them. The CDR3 reads CASSYSGTPDTQYF. CDR3 DNA: TGTGCCAGCAGTTACTCTGGGACACCAGATACGCAGTATTTT.

In DNA form, the CDR3 reads TGTGCCAGCAGTTTAGCGCTAATGTGGGGGGCTGATCAGCCCCAGCATTTT. Its translation is CASSLALMWGADQPQHF. This chain links TRBV12-3 or TRBV12-4 with TRBJ1-5, with D possibly TRBD1 on 6 matching bases. Trimming cost V 0 bases and J 5 bases, with 17 bases left between them. This CDR3 spans 17 amino acids.

The V and J genes are TRBV20-1 and TRBJ2-1; 10 nucleotides match TRBD1. The V gene end was trimmed by 2 bases and the J gene end by 8 bases; junction bases not matched to a gene: 9. Germline loops: CDR1 DFQATT, CDR2 SNEGSKA (reference sequence). The CDR3 runs 15 residues. The CDR3 sequence: CSARTGTGELDEQFF. In nucleotides, the CDR3 is TGCAGTGCTAGAACCGGGACAGGGGAGTTGGATGAGCAGTTCTTC.

The chain carries TRBV20-1 and TRBJ2-7; no clear D. This CDR3 spans 15 amino acids. Germline CDR1 DFQATT, CDR2 SNEGSKA (reference sequence). Deletions cut 4 bases from V and 3 bases from J, with 19 bases between. The DNA of the CDR3 is TGCAGTGCTATCAGAGTCCCCGGTCAGCACTACGAGCAGTACTTC. Encoded protein: CSAIRVPGQHYEQYF.

This clonotype was picked up a small number of times. The chain uses TRBV12-3 or TRBV12-4 and TRBJ2-3; 8 bases line up with TRBD2. This CDR3 contains 15 residues. Trimming removed 7 bases from V and 1 base from J; junction bases left unmatched: 7. CDR3 nucleotides: TGTGCCAGCATCCAGGGCGGGGGGCGCACAGATACGCAGTATTTT. Residues: CASIQGGGRTDTQYF.

This sequence joins TRBV6-4 and TRBJ2-3, with D perhaps matching TRBD1 or TRBD2 (5 bases each). V was shortened by 3 bases and J by 4 bases, with 11 bases between the two germline ends. The CDR3 contains 14 residues. From germline, CDR1 is MRHNA and CDR2 SNTAGT. The CDR3 nucleotides are TGTGCCAGCAGTGAAGAGGGGAGTGCAGATACGCAGTATTTT. It yields the protein CASSEEGSADTQYF.

The chain is built from TRBV6-5 and TRBJ2-6; D call uncertain. V lost 0 bases and J lost 0, with 6 bases in between. Germline V lookup: CDR1 MNHEY, CDR2 SVGAGI. This CDR3 comprises 16 residues. The CDR3 coding sequence is TGTGCCAGCAGTTACTCTCGCTTCTCTGGGGCCAACGTCCTGACTTTC. Translated, it gives CASSYSRFSGANVLTF.

In its sample, this clonotype was seen a few times. This chain connects TRBV29-1 to TRBJ2-2; no reliable D call. Trimming stripped 5 bases from V and 4 bases from J, with 8 bases between. This CDR3 spans 12 amino acids. Germline assignment: CDR1 SQVTM and CDR2 ANQGSEA. CDR3 in amino acids: CSVPLGTGELFF. CDR3 in DNA: TGCAGCGTTCCCCTAGGCACCGGGGAGCTGTTTTTT.

The chain's CDR3 is CASSQTGVGQPQHF. DNA of the CDR3: TGTGCCAGCTCACAAACAGGGGTTGGCCAGCCCCAGCATTTT. The genes are TRBV18 and TRBJ1-5; 7 bases agree with TRBD1. J was trimmed by 7 bases and V by 4 bases; bases with no gene match: 7. Germline lookup yields CDR1 KGHSH and CDR2 LQKENI. The length of the CDR3 is 14 residues.

This clonotype showed up many times. In DNA, the CDR3 is TGTGCCAGCACGGTCGATCAGGGTCGAGATACGCAGTATTTT. Translating gives CASTVDQGRDTQYF. The chain uses TRBV10-3 and TRBJ2-3, with D possibly being TRBD1 (5 bases). Germline CDR1 ENHRY, CDR2 SYGVKD. The V and J ends lost 10 bases and 5 bases respectively, with 19 bases between them. The CDR3 totals 14 residues.

The genes are TRBV20-1 and TRBJ2-5; possible D gene TRBD2, 6 bases. V lost 3 bases and J 5 bases, leaving 13 bases between the germline ends. This CDR3 contains 13 residues. The germline V gene has CDR1 DFQATT and CDR2 SNEGSKA (reference sequence). The CDR3 region is CSASRAAGETQYF. The CDR3 nucleotides read TGCAGTGCTAGCCGGGCGGCGGGGGAGACCCAGTACTTC.

This clonotype was seen a handful of times. J is TRBJ1-5 and V is TRBV6-5; a possible D gene is TRBD1 (5 bases). CDR1 is MNHEY, CDR2 SVGAGI, per germline. This CDR3 is 14 amino acids long. Between the trimmed V and J ends, which lost 2 bases and 6 bases, there was a span of 11 bases. CDR3 nucleotides: TGTGCCAGCAGTTACGGGGGGGTCGGTCAGCCCCAGCATTTT. Protein: CASSYGGVGQPQHF.

The V call is TRBV5-6, the J call TRBJ2-7, with 10 nucleotides matching TRBD2. This CDR3 is built from 15 residues. The V segment lost 4 bases and the J segment 3 bases; nucleotides outside the gene matches: 7. CDR1 and CDR2 (germline): SGHDT, YYEEEE. CDR3 residues: CASSKGTSVGYEQYF. CDR3 nucleotide sequence: TGTGCCAGCAGCAAAGGGACTAGCGTTGGCTACGAGCAGTACTTC.

This rearrangement joins TRBV20-1 to TRBJ2-1; TRBD1 matches 9 bases. The CDR3 has 15 residues. Germline V CDR1 and CDR2: DFQATT, SNEGSKA (reference sequence). V trimming: 6 bases; J trimming: 8 bases; junction bases outside the gene matches: 14. This CDR3 is CSALRGTGSRYEQFF. DNA of the CDR3: TGCAGTGCCTTGAGGGGGACAGGGTCGAGGTATGAGCAGTTCTTC.

Only a few counts were recorded for this clonotype. The chain uses TRBV5-1 and TRBJ2-5; no reliable D call. Germline CDR1 and CDR2: SGHRS and YFSETQ. The CDR3 length is 15 residues. V was clipped by 0 bases and J by 1 base, with 10 bases between them. The CDR3 region has the DNA TGCGCCAGCAGCTTGGCCGTGACAACCCAAGAGACCCAGTACTTC. Residues: CASSLAVTTQETQYF.

The sample holds a few counts of this clonotype. V is TRBV20-1 and J is TRBJ2-3; D might be TRBD1 (6 bases). CDR3 length equals 12 residues. Germline CDR1 and CDR2: DFQATT and SNEGSKA (reference sequence). The CDR3 DNA sequence: TGCAGAGGTGGGGGCACCACAGATACGCAGTATTTT. Translating it yields CRGGGTTDTQYF.

The chain joins TRBV20-1 to TRBJ1-2; the match to TRBD1 covers 7 bases. From germline, CDR1 is DFQATT and CDR2 SNEGSKA (reference sequence). The CDR3 spans 14 residues. V lost 6 bases, J lost 4 bases, and 11 bases stayed unmatched. CDR3 nucleotide sequence: TGCAGTGCATCTCAGGGGGTACTCCGCTATGGCTACACCTTC. Protein sequence: CSASQGVLRYGYTF.

A few counts support this clonotype. This sequence joins TRBV4-1 and TRBJ1-6; tentatively, D is TRBD1 (6 bases). Trimming took 1 base from V and 9 from J, leaving 10 bases between them. In germline, CDR1 is MGHRA, CDR2 YSYEKL. CDR3 length: 14 residues. The CDR3 reads CASSQGTVGSPLHF. CDR3 DNA sequence: TGCGCCAGCAGCCAAGGGACAGTCGGTTCACCCCTCCACTTT.

This clonotype was detected only a few times. The chain recombines TRBV6-9 with TRBJ2-3; the D call may be TRBD1 or TRBD2 (6 bases each). With 0 bases removed from V and 4 bases from J, the gap between germline ends came to 11 bases. The CDR3 loop spans 15 amino acids. Germline V lookup: CDR1 MNHGY, CDR2 SVAAGI. CDR3 amino acids: CASSYSRGVPDTQYF. The CDR3 nucleotides read TGTGCCAGCAGTTATTCGAGGGGGGTCCCAGATACGCAGTATTTT.

As regards this clonotype: One end of the junction is discordant with germline, which a read error may explain. The rearrangement uses TRBV7-6 and TRBJ2-1, with D possibly matching TRBD1 (5 bases). CDR3 length: 17 residues. Germline CDR1 and CDR2: SGHVS and FNYEAQ. The CDR3 reads CASTPNTVGVYYNDQFF. Written as DNA, the CDR3 is TGTGCCAGCACCCCCAACACCGTAGGGGTTTACTACAATGACCAGTTCTTC.

This clonotype has a handful of counts. This chain uses TRBV7-9 with TRBJ2-2, with D possibly matching TRBD2 (5 bases). Germline V gives CDR1 SEHNR, CDR2 FQNEAQ (reference sequence). The ends were cut back, 3 bases at V and 5 bases at J, with 10 bases in the middle. CDR3 size: 14 residues. The CDR3 DNA is TGTGCCAGCAGCTTTGGAGGAATAACCGGGGAGCTGTTTTTT. This sequence encodes CASSFGGITGELFF.

The table lists this clonotype with a few counts. The V gene is TRBV12-3 or TRBV12-4, the J gene TRBJ2-2; 7 bases align to TRBD1. This CDR3 has 16 residues. J lost 0 bases, V lost 4 bases, and 5 bases had no gene match. In DNA form, the CDR3 reads TGTGCCAGCAGTTCTCCGGGACAGACGAACACCGGGGAGCTGTTTTTT. Encoded protein: CASSSPGQTNTGELFF.

The rearrangement links TRBV5-8 to TRBJ1-5; 8 positions agree with TRBD1. V was pared by 1 base and J by 6 bases, with 9 bases of the junction left unmatched. The germline V gene has CDR1 SGHTS and CDR2 YDEGEE. This CDR3 spans 16 amino acids. The CDR3 DNA is TGTGCCAGCAGCTTGACCACAGGGGGTGGGAGTCAGCCCCAGCATTTT. Translating it yields CASSLTTGGGSQPQHF.

This clonotype showed up just a few times. This chain uses TRBV27 with TRBJ2-7, with TRBD1 identical over 7 bases. The V segment lost 6 bases and the J segment 2 bases; nucleotides outside the gene matches: 4. This CDR3 has 13 residues. Per the germline V gene, CDR1 is MNHEY and CDR2 is SMNVEV (reference sequence). CDR3 in DNA: TGTGCCAGCAGACCTGGGACAGCCTACGAGCAGTACTTC. Protein: CASRPGTAYEQYF.

The chain recombines TRBV5-1 with TRBJ2-1, with TRBD2 matching over 9 bases. CDR3 length: 14 amino acids. Germline V gene data show CDR1 as SGHRS and CDR2 as YFSETQ. The trim removed 1 base at V and 9 bases at J, leaving 5 bases unmatched. The CDR3 region has the DNA TGCGCCAGCAGCTTGATAGCGGGGGACGGTGAGCAGTTCTTC. Residues: CASSLIAGDGEQFF.

In its sample, this clonotype was seen a few times. The gene calls are TRBV12-3 or TRBV12-4 and TRBJ1-5, with D unresolved. Trimming left V 7 bases short and J 7 bases short, with 20 bases between. The CDR3 spans 15 residues. The CDR3 sequence is CASTRRLGVGQPQHF. The CDR3, as DNA: TGTGCCAGCACTAGACGACTCGGGGTTGGGCAGCCCCAGCATTTT.